The rows below give T cell receptor beta chains drawn from one sample of a study of blood T cell repertoires in COVID-19. TCRdb's copy holds only in-frame clones and misses some; the assay was immunoSEQ multiplex PCR. In the table there are 650,000 to 800,000 clones, more than 80% of which are singletons. What was sequenced was peripheral blood. The source is a woman under 30 with acute or convalescent COVID-19. Both conserved end residues are part of each CDR3. D genes are given only for firm matches. Size tells how often a clone was seen (once, few, many) or the class of an expanded clone, and some rows leave it out.

J	D	size	V	DNA	CDR3
TRBJ1-4	TRBD1	few	TRBV6-5	TGTGCCAGCAGCCTTACCGGGACAGTCAATGAAAAACTGTTTTTT	CASSLTGTVNEKLFF
TRBJ1-2	TRBD1	NA	TRBV19	TGTGCCAGTAGGACCCGAGGACAGGGAACCTGGGATGGCTACACCTTC	CASRTRGQGTWDGYTF
TRBJ1-2	NA	NA	TRBV27	TGTGCCAGCAGGCGGGGCCTCCCTTGGACCATTGAGGGCTACACCTTC	CASRRGLPWTIEGYTF
TRBJ1-2	NA	NA	TRBV1	TGCACCAGCAGCCCCCGGACAGGGAACTATGGCTACACCTTC	CTSSPRTGNYGYTF
TRBJ1-5	NA	NA	TRBV3-1/TRBV3-2	TGTGCCGGCAGCCAAGATTCAGGGAGCAATCAGCCCCAGCATTTT	CAGSQDSGSNQPQHF
TRBJ2-1	NA	NA	TRBV2	TGTGCCAGCACAACCGAGGTGAATGAGCAGTTCTTC	CASTTEVNEQFF
TRBJ2-7	NA	NA	TRBV9	TGTGCCAGCAGCGTACGGAGCAGCTCCTACGAGCAGTACTTC	CASSVRSSSYEQYF
TRBJ1-2	NA	NA	TRBV2	TGTGCCAGCAGTGAGCGACAGCTCCGATATGGCTACACCTTC	CASSERQLRYGYTF
TRBJ1-1	NA	NA	TRBV19	TGTGCCAGTAGTATTAAGGGAGGGGAAGCTTTCTTT	CASSIKGGEAFF
TRBJ2-1	TRBD2	NA	TRBV4-2	TGTGCCAGCAGCCCGCGGGGGGCCTCTACTGTCAATGAGCAGTTCTTC	CASSPRGASTVNEQFF
TRBJ2-1	TRBD1	NA	TRBV2	TGTGCCAGCAGTGTTGGGGACAGGGGGCTAATACGATCCTACAATGAGCAGTTCTTC	CASSVGDRGLIRSYNEQFF
TRBJ2-2	NA	NA	TRBV30	TGTGCCTGGGACGGACTAAACACCGGGGAGCTGTTTTTT	CAWDGLNTGELFF
TRBJ1-1	NA	once	TRBV27	TGTGCCAGCAGTTTATTCCCAGGGGCGGACACTGAAGCTTTCTTT	CASSLFPGADTEAFF
TRBJ1-2	NA	NA	TRBV6-1	TGTGCCAGCAGTGAAAACTCAGGGAACTATGGCTACACCTTC	CASSENSGNYGYTF
TRBJ1-4	NA	NA	TRBV7-7	TGTGCCAGCAGCTTGGCAGGGTCCAGGGGTGAAAAACTGTTTTTT	CASSLAGSRGEKLFF
TRBJ1-1	TRBD1	NA	TRBV25-1	TGTGCCAGCGGACAGGGAACTGAAGCTTTCTTT	CASGQGTEAFF
TRBJ2-7	NA	NA	TRBV30	TGTGCCTGGAGTAACAATGCTTACGAGCAGTACTTC	CAWSNNAYEQYF
TRBJ1-2	NA	once	TRBV6-2/TRBV6-3	TGTGCCAGCAGTGCAACCGGGTCCGTCTATGGCTACACCTTC	CASSATGSVYGYTF
TRBJ1-2	NA	NA	TRBV6-6	TGTGCCAGCAGTTACTCGCCGAGATATGGCTACACCTTC	CASSYSPRYGYTF
TRBJ1-3	TRBD1	NA	TRBV19	TGTGTCATTGACAGGGGAATGAACACCATATATTTT	CVIDRGMNTIYF
TRBJ2-1	NA	NA	TRBV15	TGTGCCACCAGCAGACAACATTATGAGCAGTTCTTC	CATSRQHYEQFF
TRBJ1-5	TRBD1	NA	TRBV27	TGTGCCAGCAGTTCCCGACAGGGTGGTAATCAGCCCCAGCATTTT	CASSSRQGGNQPQHF
TRBJ1-2	NA	NA	TRBV5-1	TGCGCCAGCGGCCAGGGCAGCTCTAACTATGGCTACACCTTC	CASGQGSSNYGYTF
TRBJ2-7	NA	NA	TRBV5-1	TGCGCCAGCAGCTTCGACAGCGCCTACGAGCAGTACTTC	CASSFDSAYEQYF
TRBJ1-1	NA	NA	TRBV19	TGTGCCAGTAGTTCGGGACTTGAAGCTTTCTTT	CASSSGLEAFF
TRBJ2-3	NA	few	TRBV11-1	TGTGCCAGCAGGGACATGGGGGCGCGGGATACGCAGTATTTT	CASRDMGARDTQYF
TRBJ2-2	TRBD1	NA	TRBV11-3	TGTGCCAGCAGCTCGTGGGGGGACAGGTTTGGCGGGGAGCTGTTTTTT	CASSSWGDRFGGELFF
TRBJ2-7	NA	NA	TRBV2	TGTGCCAGCAGTACCGGGTCCTCCTACGAGCAGTACTTC	CASSTGSSYEQYF